This record looks at one TCR beta chain sequence and its context. Its target is not known. These data come from a study of blood T cells in healthy people across ages. A second PCR, run for about 7 to 11 cycles, used a sample-barcoded 5' primer plus a J-beta primer mix. Every cDNA was tagged by a template-switch adaptor with 12 random nucleotides. TCRdb re-called the 5' RACE reads through MiXCR, storing one row per CDR3 protein. This sample has approximately 1.5 million distinct CDR3 sequences, with roughly two fifths found just once. This CDR3 contains 15 residues. V dropped 2 bases and J dropped 2 bases, with 13 bases sitting between them. Study-wide results and limits: Measured against age, TCR beta diversity per million T cells decreased in a roughly linear manner. There were more naive CD4+ cells and higher diversity in long-lived donors than in aged donors. Because donor CMV status was unknown, expanded clonotype changes were possibly confounded.

Sequencing input: blood. This clonotype was obtained from a woman aged 18-29 years in good health. The V and J genes are TRBV12-3 or TRBV12-4 and TRBJ2-7, with D uncertain. CDR3 nucleotides: TGTGCCAGCAGTTTAAAAGGCCTGTCTACCTACGAGCAGTACTTC. This translates into CASSLKGLSTYEQYF.